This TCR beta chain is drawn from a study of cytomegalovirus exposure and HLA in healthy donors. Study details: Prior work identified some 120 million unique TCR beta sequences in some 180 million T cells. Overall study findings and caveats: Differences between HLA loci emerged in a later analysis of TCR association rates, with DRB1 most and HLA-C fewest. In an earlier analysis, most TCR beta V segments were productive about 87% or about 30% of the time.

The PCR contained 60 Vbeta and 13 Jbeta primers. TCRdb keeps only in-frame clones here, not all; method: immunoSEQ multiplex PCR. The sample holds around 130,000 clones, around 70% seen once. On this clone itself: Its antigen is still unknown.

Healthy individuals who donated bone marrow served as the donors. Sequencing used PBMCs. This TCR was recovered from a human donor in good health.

This CDR3 is CASSLGQPGAQETQYF. CDR3 nucleotide sequence: TGTGCCAGCAGCTTAGGACAACCTGGGGCCCAAGAGACCCAGTACTTC. The chain is built from TRBV7-2 and TRBJ2-5; a possible D gene is TRBD1 (5 bases). The V gene lost 1 base and the J gene lost 1 base, with 13 bases spanning the gap. This CDR3 is 16 amino acids long. Germline CDR1 is SGHTA and CDR2 is FQGNSA.